One sample yielded the 11 T cell receptor beta chains listed below, sequenced in a study of low-dose radiotherapy and immunotherapy resistance in tumors. Both TCRalpha and TCRbeta chains were reverse transcribed with V-gene-specific primers. With a constant-region primer and a V-primer adapter, TCRs were subjected to around 18 PCR cycles of amplification. TCRdb recomputed calls from the reads with MiXCR, one row per CDR3 protein. Of around 13,000 distinct CDR3 sequences listed, 60% are singletons. These receptors all stem from a human donor with advanced metastatic prostate, ovarian, gallbladder or colorectal cancer (not recorded which). This table probably holds off-target reads from a library built for another chain.

V and J are TRBV27 and TRBJ2-2; 9 bases fit TRBD1. There are 14 residues in the CDR3. Looked up from germline, CDR1 is MNHEY and CDR2 is SMNVEV (reference sequence). V was clipped by 5 bases and J by 8 bases; unmatched bases: 6. CDR3 sequence reads: CASSQTGGTGELFF. The CDR3 DNA follows: TGTGCCAGCAGTCAGACAGGGGGAACTGGGGAGCTGTTTTTT.

V gene TRBV28 combines with J gene TRBJ1-5; 9 nucleotides align to TRBD1. Germline trimming cut 5 bases from V and 4 bases from J; bases unmatched to any gene: 6. Germline values: CDR1 MDHEN, CDR2 SYDVKM. The CDR3 extends over 15 amino acids. CDR3: CASSGAGTGNQPQHF. In nucleotides, the CDR3 is TGTGCCAGCAGTGGGGCCGGGACAGGGAATCAGCCCCAGCATTTT.

A few counts support this clonotype. The rearrangement joins TRBV3-1 to TRBJ1-1; D is possibly TRBD1 (6 bases). Germline V gene data show CDR1 as LGHDT and CDR2 as YNNKEL (reference sequence). V shed 0 bases and J shed 2 bases, with 10 bases lying between them. CDR3 length: 15 residues. CDR3 bases: TGTGCCAGCAGCCAAGACGAGGGGGTAAACACTGAAGCTTTCTTT. This gives the protein CASSQDEGVNTEAFF. The full variable domain, in which reference TRBV3-1 and TRBJ1-1 provide the parts outside the CDR3, is DTAVSQTPKYLVTQMGNDKSIKCEQNLGHDTMYWYKQDSKKFLKIMFSYNNKELIINETVPNRFSPKSPDKAHLNLHINSLELGDSAVYFCASSQDEGVNTEAFFGQGTRLTVV.

This clonotype was seen only a few times. The J gene is TRBJ1-4, the V gene TRBV5-1; no clear D. The V end lost 1 base, the J end lost 7 bases, and 11 bases lay between the germline ends. Germline V gene sequence: CDR1 SGHRS, CDR2 YFSETQ. CDR3 length: 14 amino acids. CDR3 sequence: CASSLTSLAEKLFF. In DNA form, the CDR3 reads TGCGCCAGCAGCTTGACTTCCCTAGCTGAAAAACTGTTTTTT.

The chain combines TRBV27 with TRBJ2-3; 15 bases match TRBD2. Germline V gene data show CDR1 as MNHEY and CDR2 as SMNVEV (reference sequence). Trimming took 2 bases from V and 11 from J; bases not matched to a gene: 11. The CDR3 runs to 17 residues. The CDR3 sequence: CASSLVRTSGRVWGQYF. CDR3 in DNA: TGTGCCAGCAGTTTAGTTCGGACTAGCGGGAGGGTCTGGGGGCAGTATTTT.

A remark on this clonotype: No DNA is shown, since the ends of the CDR3 on it are uncertain; the CDR3 is the one TCRdb lists. CDR3 in amino acids: CASSKGISGPGQPQHF. The chain has TRBV19 and TRBJ1-5; TRBD1, as called in the table, went unchecked against the DNA. The CDR3 is 16 amino acids long, termini counted. The V gene's germline CDR1 is LNHDA and CDR2 SQIVND (reference sequence).

This chain connects TRBV28 to TRBJ1-5; 8 bases are a match to TRBD1. Germline values: CDR1 MDHEN, CDR2 SYDVKM. The CDR3 extends over 14 amino acids. V was pared by 6 bases and J by 7 bases, with 8 bases of the junction left unmatched. The CDR3 region is CASSQGQGRQPQHF. CDR3 coding DNA: TGTGCCAGCAGCCAAGGACAGGGCAGGCAGCCCCAGCATTTT.

This clonotype was observed a few times. This rearrangement joins TRBV5-6 to TRBJ2-5; D may correspond to TRBD1 or TRBD2 (5 bases each). CDR3 length: 14 amino acids. The germline V and J ends were trimmed by 4 bases and 9 bases, with 19 bases remaining between them. Germline CDR1 SGHDT, CDR2 YYEEEE. The DNA of the CDR3 is TGTGCCAGCAGCGACGTCCGGGACGATCGTTCCCAGTACTTC. It yields the protein CASSDVRDDRSQYF.

This chain links TRBV19 with TRBJ2-2, with unresolved D. The CDR3 covers 12 residues. Germline-derived CDR1 and CDR2 are LNHDA and SQIVND (reference sequence). CDR3 DNA: TGTGCAACTCGAGAATCACACGGGGAGCTGTTTTTT. Its protein product is CATRESHGELFF.

The gene calls are TRBV29-1 and TRBJ1-2, with 10 bases aligning to TRBD1. The CDR3 is 13 residues long. CDR1 SQVTM and CDR2 ANQGSEA come from the germline V gene. The V and J ends lost 3 bases and 6 bases, in that order; junction bases with no gene match: 4. The DNA for the CDR3 is TGCAGCGTTGATCCCGGGACAGGGGATGGCTACACCTTC. Its protein is CSVDPGTGDGYTF.

As DNA, the CDR3 is TGTGCCAGCAGTTACTCGATGGGGAAATCCTACGAGCAGTACTTC. Translation gives CASSYSMGKSYEQYF. This chain links TRBV6-6 with TRBJ2-7; D is ambiguous. This CDR3 is 15 amino acids long. Trimming stripped 0 bases from V and 1 base from J, with 10 bases between. Per germline, CDR1 MNHNY and CDR2 SVGAGI (reference sequence).